One sample yielded the 20 T cell receptor beta chains listed below, sequenced in a study of CD8+CD57+ T cells in acquired aplastic anemia. Genomic DNA served as template for TCR beta VDJ and CDR3 profiling. TCRdb reprocessed the reads with MiXCR, giving one entry per CDR3 protein. The table shows some 120,000 distinct CDR3 sequences, with 45% to 60% occurring only once. Previously, flow cytometry had revealed CD8+CD57+ cell expansion in the patients chosen for sequencing. Material for sequencing was sorted CD4+, CD8+, or CD8+CD57+ T cells (not recorded which) from PBMCs. The receptor source for this set is a human donor with aplastic anemia.

J is TRBJ1-6 and V is TRBV19; no definite D call. From germline, CDR1 is LNHDA and CDR2 SQIVND (reference sequence). There are 12 residues in the CDR3. V lost 1 base and J lost 10, with 5 bases in between. In DNA, the CDR3 is TGTGCCAGTAGTATAGGTGGATCACCCCTCCACTTT. This translates into CASSIGGSPLHF.

The rearrangement joins TRBV10-3 to TRBJ2-1, with 14 positions matching TRBD2. The junction had 0 bases not matched to a gene; V was cut back by 6 bases and J by 5 bases. The CDR3 runs 14 residues. Germline values: CDR1 ENHRY, CDR2 SYGVKD. The CDR3 region has the DNA TGTGCCATCAGGGGACTAGCGGGGGACAATGAGCAGTTCTTC. Its translation: CAIRGLAGDNEQFF.

The chain is built from TRBV20-1 and TRBJ2-1; 8 bases match TRBD2. The CDR3 has 14 amino acids. V dropped 5 bases and J dropped 0; count of bases not matched to a gene: 3. The germline CDR1 and CDR2 sequences are DFQATT and SNEGSKA (reference sequence). The CDR3 DNA reads TGCAGTGCTTTTAGCGGGACCTCCTACAATGAGCAGTTCTTC. Translated, it gives CSAFSGTSYNEQFF.

The chain is built from TRBV11-2 and TRBJ2-1, with 9 bases aligning to TRBD1. Germline V gives CDR1 SGHAT, CDR2 FQNNGV. J gave up 5 bases and V 6 bases, and 5 bases lay outside the gene matches. The length of the CDR3 is 14 residues. CDR3 DNA: TGTGCCAGCAGAAGGACAGGGGTCGACAATGAGCAGTTCTTC. This sequence encodes CASRRTGVDNEQFF.

This rearrangement joins TRBV20-1 to TRBJ2-3, with D possibly matching TRBD1 (5 bases). Trimming shortened V by 1 base and J by 3 bases, and 11 bases separated the two germline ends. The CDR3 covers 14 residues. Germline CDR1 DFQATT, CDR2 SNEGSKA (reference sequence). The CDR3 DNA reads TGCAGTGCTAGAGTCAGGGCAGGGACAGATACGCAGTATTTT. Its translation is CSARVRAGTDTQYF.

In regard to this clonotype: One junction end does not reproduce the germline sequence, and a read error may be involved. J is TRBJ2-2 and V is TRBV7-6; TRBD2 is a possible D gene (5 bases). CDR1 is SGHVS, CDR2 FNYEAQ, per germline. CDR3 size: 12 residues. Here the CDR3 reads CASSEYTGEMFF. The CDR3 nucleotides read TGTGCCAGCAGCGAGTACACCGGGGAGATGTTTTTT.

This clonotype was counted ten times or more. The rearrangement uses TRBV6-1 and TRBJ1-1; D unclear. This CDR3 spans 12 amino acids. CDR1 and CDR2 (germline): MNHNS, SASEGT. Deletions cut 6 bases from V and 5 bases from J, with 10 bases between. CDR3 amino acids: CASSSRKTEAFF. CDR3 in DNA: TGTGCCAGCAGCTCTAGGAAGACTGAAGCTTTCTTT.

This clonotype was counted many times. The chain links TRBV24-1 to TRBJ2-3; the match to TRBD2 covers 9 bases. CDR3 length equals 16 residues. Trimming removed 1 base from V and 7 bases from J; junction bases left unmatched: 8. CDR1 is KGHDR, CDR2 SFDVKD, per germline. CDR3 coding DNA: TGTGCCACCAGTGATTTTAGCGGGAGCATACAAAATACGCAGTATTTT. The encoded protein is CATSDFSGSIQNTQYF.

The V call is TRBV12-3 or TRBV12-4, the J call TRBJ2-7; D gene unclear. V was cut by 0 bases and J by 2 bases, with 11 bases left in between. There are 15 residues in the CDR3. CDR3 DNA: TGTGCCAGCAGTTTAGCTCGGGCCGGAACCTACGAGCAGTACTTC. This sequence encodes CASSLARAGTYEQYF.

V is TRBV27 and J is TRBJ1-2; D ambiguous. CDR1 is MNHEY, CDR2 SMNVEV, per germline (reference sequence). This CDR3 contains 17 residues. V lost 5 bases, J lost 4 bases, and 23 bases lay in between. CDR3 sequence: CASSPDRKYGTAYGYTF. CDR3 sequence (DNA): TGTGCCAGCAGTCCGGATCGAAAATATGGCACGGCCTATGGCTACACCTTC.

About this clonotype: Being one base from a much bigger clone, this may be a read error. The chain has TRBV11-3 and TRBJ2-3; D is uncertain. CDR3 size: 14 residues. Trimming took off 5 bases at V and 2 bases at J, with 11 bases between the two ends. Germline CDR1 is SGHNT and CDR2 is YENEEA. DNA for the CDR3: TGTGCCAGCAGCACGACTTCTATCACAGATACGCAGTATTTT. This gives the protein CASSTTSITDTQYF.

A single count supports this clonotype. A junction boundary mismatches the germline segment, possibly from a read error. The chain employs TRBV20-1 and TRBJ2-3; unclear D gene. Looked up from germline, CDR1 is DFQATT and CDR2 is SNEGSKA (reference sequence). The CDR3 runs to 12 residues. CDR3 bases: TGCAGTGTTAGAGGTGGCACAGATACGCAGTATTTT. Residues: CSVRGGTDTQYF.

V gene TRBV9 combines with J gene TRBJ2-7; 9 bases align to TRBD1. Germline V gene data show CDR1 as SGDLS and CDR2 as YYNGEE. The CDR3 sequence is 14 residues long. The J segment lost 2 bases and the V segment lost 3 bases, leaving 3 bases of the junction unmatched. The CDR3 protein is CASSAGDRAYEQYF. CDR3 in DNA: TGTGCCAGCAGCGCGGGGGACAGGGCCTACGAGCAGTACTTC.

This sequence joins TRBV29-1 and TRBJ1-1, with 7 bases matching TRBD1. V lost 6 bases and J lost 0; bases outside the gene matches: 13. This CDR3 has 16 residues. Germline lookup yields CDR1 SQVTM and CDR2 ANQGSEA. CDR3 sequence: CSVYRDRGGLNTEAFF. The DNA of the CDR3 is TGCAGCGTGTACCGGGACCGAGGGGGCTTGAACACTGAAGCTTTCTTT.

The chain recombines TRBV7-2 with TRBJ1-1; maybe TRBD1 (5 bases). The CDR3 sequence is 13 residues long. Germline V gives CDR1 SGHTA, CDR2 FQGNSA. Trimming left V 8 bases short and J 1 base short, with 11 bases between. The CDR3 sequence: CASQGRENTEAFF. In DNA, the CDR3 is TGTGCCAGCCAGGGTCGGGAGAACACTGAAGCTTTCTTT.

This clonotype was counted many times. The V call is TRBV20-1, the J call TRBJ2-5, with a possible D match to TRBD1 (5 bases). V lost 0 bases and J lost 4, with 15 bases in between. The CDR3 is 15 amino acids. Germline CDR1 reads DFQATT; CDR2 reads SNEGSKA (reference sequence). The DNA for the CDR3 is TGCAGTGCTAGAGAGTGGGGCCCCGAAGGAGAGACCCAGTACTTC. This encodes CSAREWGPEGETQYF.

The rearrangement uses TRBV6-5 and TRBJ2-6, with D uncertain. Germline-derived CDR1 and CDR2 are MNHEY and SVGAGI. This CDR3 spans 15 amino acids. Trimming shortened V by 2 bases and J by 0 bases, and 5 bases separated the two germline ends. The DNA for the CDR3 is TGTGCCAGCAGTTACACAGTCTCTGGGGCCAACGTCCTGACTTTC. This encodes CASSYTVSGANVLTF.

There are many counts of this clonotype. The chain uses TRBV20-1 and TRBJ2-7, with D maybe TRBD1 (5 bases). Deletions cut 0 bases from V and 0 bases from J, with 9 bases between. In germline, CDR1 is DFQATT, CDR2 SNEGSKA (reference sequence). There are 14 residues in the CDR3. This CDR3 reads CSARDRRVSYEQYF. DNA for the CDR3: TGCAGTGCTAGAGATCGCAGGGTCTCCTACGAGCAGTACTTC.

This clonotype has more than one count but fewer than ten. The chain recombines TRBV7-9 with TRBJ2-1; D remains unclear. V was cut by 5 bases and J by 8 bases, with 10 bases left in between. Germline V gives CDR1 SEHNR, CDR2 FQNEAQ (reference sequence). This CDR3 spans 12 amino acids. CDR3 region: CASSQSRYEQFF. CDR3 DNA sequence: TGTGCCAGCAGCCAGAGTCGCTATGAGCAGTTCTTC.

The DNA of the CDR3 is TGTGCCAGCAGACCAGGACAGGATACGCAGTATTTT. It specifies CASRPGQDTQYF. The chain carries TRBV7-9 and TRBJ2-3; D possibly corresponds to TRBD1 (6 bases). Germline CDR1 SEHNR, CDR2 FQNEAQ (reference sequence). Trimming left V 6 bases short and J 6 bases short, with 10 bases between. This CDR3 spans 12 amino acids.